This T cell receptor (beta chain) was sequenced in a study of sequential checkpoint blockade in melanoma. As for treatment: randomized to nivolumab then ipilimumab (arm A) or the reverse (arm B). The protocol was immunoSEQ multiplex PCR, while the TCRdb copy is restricted to in-frame clones and leaves out a portion. The data hold roughly 20,000 clones, with 80% to 90% observed a single time. This CDR3 is built from 14 residues. Trimming removed 5 bases from V and 6 bases from J, with 15 bases in between. Germline CDR1 reads SGHAT; CDR2 reads FQNNGV. Sequencing was performed on CD8+ T cells sorted from blood (inferred from file names), taken from a patient given nivolumab and ipilimumab in sequence. This chain links TRBV11-2 with TRBJ2-3; D remains ambiguous. This clonotype was obtained from a human donor with melanoma. The CDR3 sequence: CASSILGVGDTQYF. As DNA, the CDR3 is TGTGCCAGCAGCATACTCGGAGTTGGGGATACGCAGTATTTT.